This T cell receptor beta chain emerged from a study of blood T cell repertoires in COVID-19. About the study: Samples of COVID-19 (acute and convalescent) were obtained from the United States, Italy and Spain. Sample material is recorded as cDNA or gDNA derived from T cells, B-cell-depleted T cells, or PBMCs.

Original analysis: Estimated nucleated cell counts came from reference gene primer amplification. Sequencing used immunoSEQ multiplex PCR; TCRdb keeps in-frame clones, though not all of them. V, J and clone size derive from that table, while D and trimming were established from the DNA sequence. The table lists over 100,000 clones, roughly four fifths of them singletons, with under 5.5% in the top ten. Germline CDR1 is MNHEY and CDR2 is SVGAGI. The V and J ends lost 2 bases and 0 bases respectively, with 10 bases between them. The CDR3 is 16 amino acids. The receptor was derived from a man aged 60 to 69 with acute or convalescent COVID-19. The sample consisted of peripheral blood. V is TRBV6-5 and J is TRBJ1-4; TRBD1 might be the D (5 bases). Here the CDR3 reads CASSYGRGSTNEKLFF. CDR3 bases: TGTGCCAGCAGTTACGGGCGGGGGTCAACTAATGAAAAACTGTTTTTT.